The 19 T cell receptor beta chains given below trace back to one sample, sequenced in a study of OX40 agonist ivuxolimab in advanced cancers. The repertoire was sequenced with immunoSEQ multiplex PCR; TCRdb's copy has only in-frame clones and lacks some. This sample carries more than 35,000 clones, 80% of them seen once, and the ten largest clones take 6% to 7%. The material was CD4+ or CD8+ T cells sorted from blood, obtained in a trial of the OX40 agonist ivuxolimab. The receptors derive from an adult with an advanced solid tumor such as melanoma, head and neck, liver or kidney cancer.

The CDR3 is CASGPRQGATNEQFF. The CDR3 nucleotides are TGTGCTAGTGGTCCGCGACAGGGGGCTACGAATGAGCAGTTCTTC. This rearrangement joins TRBV12-5 to TRBJ2-1, with 10 bases lining up with TRBD1. From germline, CDR1 is LGHNT and CDR2 FRNRAP. V was pared by 5 bases and J by 7 bases, with 8 bases of the junction left unmatched. The CDR3 covers 15 residues.

The chain combines TRBV2 with TRBJ1-4, with D possibly matching TRBD1 (5 bases). V lost 7 bases, J lost 6 bases, and 15 bases lay in between. The CDR3 spans 14 residues. Germline CDR1 is SNHLY and CDR2 is FYNNEI. In DNA, the CDR3 is TGTGCCAGCATCGAAGGGACGCGCCATGAAAAACTGTTTTTT. Protein sequence: CASIEGTRHEKLFF. Full variable domain (remainder filled in from reference TRBV2 and TRBJ1-4): EPEVTQTPSHQVTQMGQEVILRCVPISNHLYFYWYRQILGQKVEFLVSFYNNEISEKSEIFDDQFSVERPDGSNFTLKIRSTKLEDSAMYFCASIEGTRHEKLFFGSGTQLSVL.

The V gene is TRBV7-9, the J gene TRBJ2-4; D not certain. Germline assignment: CDR1 SEHNR and CDR2 FQNEAQ (reference sequence). This CDR3 comprises 14 residues. Trimming pared 5 bases from V and 11 bases from J, leaving 19 bases between. The CDR3 nucleotides read TGTGCCAGCAGCCCCGGCCTGGCGGCTCAACTTCAGTACTTC. Translating gives CASSPGLAAQLQYF.

CDR3 protein: CASSAGTGGGKLFF. The DNA of the CDR3 is TGTGCCAGCTCTGCCGGGACAGGGGGCGGAAAACTGTTTTTT. The rearrangement joins TRBV18 to TRBJ1-4; 12 bases are shared with TRBD1. The CDR3 consists of 14 residues. The junction had 6 bases not matched to a gene; V was cut back by 6 bases and J by 10 bases. Germline V gene lookup returns CDR1 KGHSH and CDR2 LQKENI.

This chain links TRBV6-6 with TRBJ2-7; 7 nucleotides agree with TRBD2. The CDR3 is made up of 14 amino acids. Trimming took 6 bases from V and 7 from J; bases not matched to a gene: 12. Germline assignment: CDR1 MNHNY and CDR2 SVGAGI (reference sequence). CDR3 DNA sequence: TGTGCCAGCAGGGGCGGACTAGGTATCGGGGAGCAGTACTTC. This codes for CASRGGLGIGEQYF.

This chain joins TRBV27 and TRBJ1-4; TRBD1 matches 9 bases. The CDR3 extends over 16 amino acids. V lost 5 bases and J lost 6; bases outside the gene matches: 10. Per germline, CDR1 MNHEY and CDR2 SMNVEV (reference sequence). CDR3 sequence: CASSPLSTGGHEKLFF. CDR3 nucleotides: TGTGCCAGCAGTCCCCTCTCGACAGGGGGACATGAAAAACTGTTTTTT.

This rearrangement joins TRBV2 to TRBJ2-7, with D possibly being TRBD1 (5 bases). The CDR3 has 12 amino acids. The V gene's germline CDR1 is SNHLY and CDR2 FYNNEI. Between the trimmed V and J ends, which lost 2 bases and 3 bases, there was a span of 5 bases. The CDR3 DNA reads as TGTGCCAGCAGTGAACAGGGCTACGAGCAGTACTTC. It is translated as CASSEQGYEQYF.

This clone was recorded only once. The rearrangement links TRBV2 to TRBJ2-1; possibly TRBD1 for D (5 bases). V was clipped by 7 bases and J by 6 bases, with 13 bases between them. The CDR3 length is 13 residues. Looked up from germline, CDR1 is SNHLY and CDR2 is FYNNEI. The CDR3 region is CASTPNRGNEQFF. CDR3 in DNA: TGTGCCAGCACCCCCAATAGGGGCAATGAGCAGTTCTTC.

This chain joins TRBV7-6 and TRBJ2-5; D not certain. V was pared by 1 base and J by 5 bases, with 11 bases between. The CDR3 covers 14 residues. Germline V gene data show CDR1 as SGHVS and CDR2 as FNYEAQ. The CDR3 coding sequence is TGTGCCAGCAGCTTAGACTCAACGTGGGAGACCCAGTACTTC. This translates into CASSLDSTWETQYF.

The V call is TRBV9, the J call TRBJ2-6; D might be TRBD1 (5 bases). This CDR3 region has 19 residues. V lost 0 bases, J lost 0 bases, and 16 bases lay in between. CDR1 and CDR2 (germline): SGDLS, YYNGEE. The CDR3 DNA follows: TGTGCCAGCAGCGTAGCTACAGGCACGACTGACTCTGGGGCCAACGTCCTGACTTTC. Translating it yields CASSVATGTTDSGANVLTF.

The chain employs TRBV7-9 and TRBJ2-7, with D perhaps matching TRBD2 (5 bases). Germline V gene data show CDR1 as SEHNR and CDR2 as FQNEAQ (reference sequence). Trimming pared 1 base from V and 0 bases from J, leaving 7 bases between. The CDR3 sequence is 14 residues long. This chain's CDR3 is CASSLVGSSYEQYF. The CDR3 DNA sequence: TGTGCCAGCAGCTTAGTTGGGAGCTCCTACGAGCAGTACTTC.

The V call is TRBV15, the J call TRBJ1-1; D is possibly TRBD1 (5 bases). The CDR3 is 14 amino acids. Germline CDR1 is LNHNV and CDR2 is YYDKDF (reference sequence). The V end lost 8 bases, the J end lost 0 bases, and 13 bases lay between the germline ends. Here the CDR3 DNA reads TGTGCCACCGGGGGGTCAGAAATGAACACTGAAGCTTTCTTT. This codes for CATGGSEMNTEAFF.

This chain joins TRBV7-9 and TRBJ1-1; D possibly corresponds to TRBD1 (6 bases). CDR1 and CDR2 from the germline V gene are SEHNR and FQNEAQ (reference sequence). CDR3 length: 14 amino acids. Trimming shortened V by 5 bases and J by 2 bases, and 12 bases separated the two germline ends. CDR3: CASSPRDTNTEAFF. The CDR3 nucleotides read TGTGCCAGCAGCCCAAGGGACACCAACACTGAAGCTTTCTTT.

The chain is built from TRBV7-8 and TRBJ2-1; D might be TRBD1 (6 bases). Trimming shortened V by 1 base and J by 1 base, and 23 bases separated the two germline ends. The CDR3 sequence is 20 residues long. CDR1 is SGHVS and CDR2 is FQNEAQ in the germline V gene. CDR3 sequence: CASSLVFSGAKASSYNEQFF. The CDR3 nucleotides read TGTGCCAGCAGCTTAGTTTTTTCAGGGGCCAAAGCCTCTTCCTACAATGAGCAGTTCTTC.

This clone was recorded only once. The chain has TRBV5-6 and TRBJ1-2; D uncertain. Germline CDR1 reads SGHDT; CDR2 reads YYEEEE. The CDR3 extends over 15 amino acids. V dropped 0 bases and J dropped 9 bases, with 18 bases sitting between them. The CDR3, as DNA: TGTGCCAGCAGCTTGGACAGACGGATTCTCTGGAGCTACACCTTC. Its protein product is CASSLDRRILWSYTF.

The chain joins TRBV30 to TRBJ2-3; D tentatively reads TRBD1 or TRBD2 (5 bases each). The CDR3 runs 14 residues. The germline CDR1 and CDR2 sequences are GTSNPN and SVGIG (reference sequence). V was cut by 7 bases and J by 2 bases, with 16 bases left in between. For the CDR3, the DNA is TGTGCCTACACCCGGGACGGAGACACAGATACGCAGTATTTT. Translation gives CAYTRDGDTDTQYF.

This chain links TRBV4-1 with TRBJ1-3; 10 bases map to TRBD1. Per germline, CDR1 MGHRA and CDR2 YSYEKL. Unmatched junction bases numbered 5, after V lost 0 bases and J lost 3 bases. The CDR3 extends over 17 amino acids. The CDR3 DNA is TGCGCCAGCAGCCAAGATCTTGGACAGGGGGGTGGAAACACCATATATTTT. It specifies CASSQDLGQGGGNTIYF.

This clone was seen just once. The chain joins TRBV19 to TRBJ2-3, with D perhaps matching TRBD2 (6 bases). Trimming removed 5 bases from V and 2 bases from J, with 14 bases in between. CDR3 length: 15 amino acids. Germline-derived CDR1 and CDR2 are LNHDA and SQIVND (reference sequence). CDR3 sequence reads: CASSSGGGNTDTQYF. DNA for the CDR3: TGTGCCAGTAGTTCCGGGGGAGGTAACACAGATACGCAGTATTTT. The full variable domain, its missing parts supplied by reference TRBV19 and TRBJ2-3, is DGGITQSPKYLFRKEGQNVTLSCEQNLNHDAMYWYRQDPGQGLRLIYYSQIVNDFQKGDIAEGYSVSREKKESFPLTVTSAQKNPTAFYLCASSSGGGNTDTQYFGPGTRLTVL.

V usage is TRBV2 and J usage is TRBJ1-5, with D possibly matching TRBD1 (5 bases). The CDR3 has 13 amino acids. In germline, CDR1 is SNHLY, CDR2 FYNNEI. V shed 8 bases and J shed 5 bases, with 13 bases lying between them. The CDR3 is CASYRGLDQPQHF. Written as DNA, the CDR3 is TGTGCCAGCTACCGGGGCTTGGATCAGCCCCAGCATTTT. The full variable domain, completed using reference TRBV2 and TRBJ1-5, is EPEVTQTPSHQVTQMGQEVILRCVPISNHLYFYWYRQILGQKVEFLVSFYNNEISEKSEIFDDQFSVERPDGSNFTLKIRSTKLEDSAMYFCASYRGLDQPQHFGDGTRLSIL.